The 23 T cell receptor beta chains listed next were all sequenced from one sample in a study of regulatory T cells in long-lasting Graves disease (dated by TCRdb to the early 2020s). Interpreted using the paper, the time point label stands for: newly diagnosed GD, antithyroid drugs for less than 3 months. For both TCR sequencing and RNA sequencing, RNA was extracted from PBMCs in TRIzol. Libraries came from multiplex PCR. The sample was run on an Illumina HiSeq 4000. TCR beta libraries were built with iRepertoire HTBI primers and Arm-PCR amplification of CDR3 regions. TCRdb took the public reads, trimmed them with fastp at Q25, ran MiXCR for clone calling and kept in-frame beta chains. Rows matching on CDR3 protein sequence are summarized as one entry with the most common DNA and genes. The sample contains around 450,000 distinct CDR3 sequences, 15% of them found a single time. The top ten clones comprise approximately 15% of the sample.

The sample was also reused in another study, on T cells in Graves' hyperthyroidism and ophthalmopathy.

The source material was peripheral blood mononuclear cells (PBMCs), sampled at new diagnosis, from a patient treated with antithyroid drugs. Receptors were obtained from a woman aged 25 to 39 with Graves disease. Donor details come from another sample of the same person, matched by shared clones.

This clonotype showed up many times. The chain is built from TRBV27 and TRBJ1-2; no firm D call. V lost 4 bases and J lost 4, with 13 bases in between. Looked up from germline, CDR1 is MNHEY and CDR2 is SMNVEV (reference sequence). This CDR3 is built from 14 residues. The CDR3 loop is CASSSSEVRYGYTF. In DNA form, the CDR3 reads TGTGCCAGCAGTTCCTCAGAGGTTCGCTATGGCTACACCTTC.

This rearrangement joins TRBV27 to TRBJ2-7, with 8 nucleotides matching TRBD2. Looked up from germline, CDR1 is MNHEY and CDR2 is SMNVEV (reference sequence). Trimming at V came to 4 bases and at J to 6 bases, leaving 5 bases not matched to a gene. CDR3 length equals 13 residues. CDR3 in amino acids: CASSSGGAGEQYF. The CDR3 region has the DNA TGTGCCAGCAGTTCCGGGGGGGCGGGCGAGCAGTACTTC.

This clonotype has ten or more counts. The gene calls are TRBV7-2 and TRBJ1-2; D unresolved. The CDR3 extends over 13 amino acids. Germline CDR1 is SGHTA and CDR2 is FQGNSA. The V gene lost 4 bases and the J gene lost 2 bases, with 8 bases spanning the gap. The CDR3 nucleotides read TGTGCCAGCAGCTCCGATCCAAACTATGGCTACACCTTC. This gives the protein CASSSDPNYGYTF. Drawing the rest from reference TRBV7-2 and TRBJ1-2, the complete variable domain is GAGVSQSPSNKVTEKGKDVELRCDPISGHTALYWYRQSLGQGLEFLIYFQGNSAPDKSGLPSDRFSAERTGGSVSTLTIQRTQQEDSAVYLCASSSDPNYGYTFGSGTRLTVV.

This clonotype showed up many times. The rearrangement uses TRBV7-6 and TRBJ2-1; D is perhaps TRBD1 (5 bases). Germline V gene lookup returns CDR1 SGHVS and CDR2 FNYEAQ. The CDR3 contains 15 residues. V lost 0 bases and J 2 bases, leaving 8 bases between the germline ends. The CDR3 here is CASSLAQGTYNEQFF. Written as DNA, the CDR3 is TGTGCCAGCAGCTTAGCCCAGGGAACCTACAATGAGCAGTTCTTC.

There are many counts of this clonotype. This chain's CDR3 is CASSSAGTSYEQYF. As DNA, the CDR3 is TGTGCCAGCAGTTCAGCGGGGACCTCCTACGAGCAGTACTTC. V is TRBV28 and J is TRBJ2-7, with 7 bases lining up with TRBD2. Germline CDR1 and CDR2: MDHEN and SYDVKM. This CDR3 is built from 14 residues. J gave up 0 bases and V 4 bases, and 3 bases lay outside the gene matches.

The chain employs TRBV6-1 and TRBJ2-1; 14 positions agree with TRBD2. Germline V gives CDR1 MNHNS, CDR2 SASEGT. The CDR3 consists of 16 residues. Germline trimming cut 6 bases from V and 1 base from J; bases unmatched to any gene: 2. In nucleotides, the CDR3 is TGTGCCAGCAGCCGGACTAGCGGGAGGTCCTACAATGAGCAGTTCTTC. Translation gives CASSRTSGRSYNEQFF.

This clonotype was recorded many times. DNA for the CDR3: TGTGCCAGCTCACCACCCTTGACTCCGACCTACGAGCAGTACTTC. It encodes CASSPPLTPTYEQYF. V is TRBV18 and J is TRBJ2-7; unclear D gene. The CDR3 is made up of 15 amino acids. V lost 0 bases and J 2 bases, leaving 11 bases between the germline ends. Per germline, CDR1 KGHSH and CDR2 LQKENI.

This chain joins TRBV20-1 and TRBJ2-7, with 10 bases that match TRBD1. J was trimmed by 2 bases and V by 6 bases; bases with no gene match: 4. Germline CDR1 reads DFQATT; CDR2 reads SNEGSKA (reference sequence). The CDR3 runs to 13 residues. The CDR3 DNA is TGCAGTGCCTCCGGGACAGGGGCCTACGAGCAGTACTTC. It yields the protein CSASGTGAYEQYF.

V gene TRBV4-1 combines with J gene TRBJ1-4; D gene unclear. The V end lost 0 bases, the J end lost 3 bases, and 5 bases lay between the germline ends. CDR3 length: 14 residues. Germline CDR1 reads MGHRA; CDR2 reads YSYEKL. The CDR3 nucleotides are TGCGCCAGCAGCCAAGAGGTCCCTAATGAAAAACTGTTTTTT. Translating gives CASSQEVPNEKLFF.

This clonotype was observed at least ten times. The chain joins TRBV7-3 to TRBJ1-1, with D hard to call. Trimming left V 5 bases short and J 1 base short, with 14 bases between. The CDR3 has 15 amino acids. In germline, CDR1 is SGHTA, CDR2 FQGTGA. CDR3 DNA sequence: TGTGCCAGCAGCCCCGAGGCAGGCAGGAACACTGAAGCTTTCTTT. This sequence encodes CASSPEAGRNTEAFF.

In its sample, this clonotype was seen many times. At one end the junction does not follow the germline gene, possibly because of a read error. This chain links TRBV30 with TRBJ2-4; D is perhaps TRBD2 (6 bases). Germline lookup yields CDR1 GTSNPN and CDR2 SVGIG (reference sequence). This CDR3 comprises 14 residues. For the CDR3, the DNA is TGTGCCTGGAGTGTGGAACTAGCCGAAAACATTCAGTACTTC. This encodes CAWSVELAENIQYF.

This clonotype occurred many times. This chain connects TRBV2 to TRBJ2-5, with unresolved D. The germline V gene has CDR1 SNHLY and CDR2 FYNNEI. The CDR3 is made up of 14 amino acids. The V end was cut by 7 bases, the J end by 5 bases, with 17 bases between. The CDR3 sequence: CASIFGGPRETQYF. CDR3 in DNA: TGTGCCAGCATCTTTGGTGGCCCCCGGGAGACCCAGTACTTC.

Turning to this clonotype: This could be a read error, since a much larger clone is one nucleotide away. The V call is TRBV10-3, the J call TRBJ2-3, with 9 bases that match TRBD2. Near its end, the DNA agrees better with TRBJ2-1, so the J call may be wrong. CDR3 length: 15 amino acids. The germline V gene has CDR1 ENHRY and CDR2 SYGVKD. CDR3 bases: TGTGCCATCAGTGAGTCAGGGACTAGCTCGGGGGAGCAGTTCTTC. This gives the protein CAISESGTSSGEQFF.

The genes are TRBV2 and TRBJ2-2; 11 bases fit TRBD2. The V gene's germline CDR1 is SNHLY and CDR2 FYNNEI. This CDR3 region has 14 residues. J lost 6 bases, V lost 9 bases, and 6 bases had no gene match. CDR3: CARKTSGGPGELFF. The CDR3 DNA follows: TGTGCCAGAAAAACTAGCGGGGGCCCCGGGGAGCTGTTTTTT.

Only a few counts were recorded for this clonotype. The rearrangement joins TRBV13 to TRBJ2-1; 11 positions agree with TRBD2. Germline V gene sequence: CDR1 PRHDT, CDR2 FYEKMQ (reference sequence). V lost 5 bases and J lost 10; bases outside the gene matches: 13. The CDR3 is 16 amino acids. The CDR3 nucleotides are TGTGCCAGCAGCCGAGACGTGACTAGCGGGGTTGGGGAGCAGTTCTTC. Amino acids: CASSRDVTSGVGEQFF.

The chain employs TRBV5-1 and TRBJ2-7; 9 bases agree with TRBD1. Germline trimming cut 6 bases from V and 2 bases from J; bases unmatched to any gene: 9. CDR3 size: 15 residues. Germline assignment: CDR1 SGHRS and CDR2 YFSETQ. The CDR3 sequence is CASNPGQGKTYEQYF. CDR3 coding DNA: TGCGCCAGCAACCCCGGACAGGGGAAGACCTACGAGCAGTACTTC.

In regard to this clonotype: This may be a read error: a much more frequent sequence differs by one nucleotide. The J gene is TRBJ2-5, the V gene TRBV24-1; no clear D gene. Deletions cut 3 bases from V and 11 bases from J, with 24 bases between. The CDR3 consists of 16 residues. From germline, CDR1 is KGHDR and CDR2 SFDVKD. CDR3 in DNA: TGTGCCACCAGTGATGGCTCAAGGAGTCCGATCAATGAGCAGTACTTC. Amino acid sequence: CATSDGSRSPINEQYF.

This clonotype was counted a few times. V gene TRBV19 combines with J gene TRBJ2-7; TRBD2 agrees at 16 bases. Per germline, CDR1 LNHDA and CDR2 SQIVND (reference sequence). This CDR3 region has 16 residues. The V and J ends lost 3 bases and 5 bases, in that order; junction bases with no gene match: 4. This CDR3 reads CASSMSGLAGGDEQYF. In DNA, the CDR3 is TGTGCCAGTAGTATGTCGGGACTAGCGGGAGGGGACGAGCAGTACTTC.

This clonotype has a count of ten or more. V and J are TRBV2 and TRBJ2-5; unclear D gene. The CDR3 runs 12 residues. Trimming took 10 bases from V and 1 from J, leaving 10 bases between them. CDR1 SNHLY and CDR2 FYNNEI come from the germline V gene. CDR3 bases: TGTGCCACCCAGCGCGGCCAAGAGACCCAGTACTTC. Its translation is CATQRGQETQYF.

There are many counts of this clonotype. This chain connects TRBV7-8 to TRBJ1-1, with D unresolved. The CDR3 spans 15 residues. CDR1 is SGHVS, CDR2 FQNEAQ, per germline. Trimming shortened V by 2 bases and J by 1 base, and 11 bases separated the two germline ends. CDR3 sequence: CASSLKRVQNTEAFF. The CDR3 coding sequence is TGTGCCAGCAGCTTAAAGAGGGTCCAGAACACTGAAGCTTTCTTT.

This clonotype appeared many times. The CDR3 spells CASSAGRSGSHEQFF. The CDR3, as DNA: TGTGCCAGCAGTGCTGGGCGAAGTGGGTCACATGAGCAGTTCTTC. V usage is TRBV2 and J usage is TRBJ2-1; D is unclear. The CDR3 covers 15 residues. The V end lost 4 bases, the J end lost 8 bases, and 18 bases lay between the germline ends. CDR1 and CDR2 (germline): SNHLY, FYNNEI.

In this sample, this clonotype turned up many times. The chain uses TRBV24-1 and TRBJ2-7, with D hard to call. CDR1 is KGHDR, CDR2 SFDVKD, per germline. The CDR3 spans 15 residues. V was clipped by 3 bases and J by 3 bases, with 14 bases between them. This CDR3 reads CATSDPSSSLYEQYF. The CDR3 DNA reads as TGTGCCACCAGTGATCCGAGTAGCAGCCTCTACGAGCAGTACTTC.

About this clonotype itself: This may stem from a read error, because a much larger clone lies one nucleotide away. The chain recombines TRBV6-1 with TRBJ2-7; TRBD1 or TRBD2 may be the D gene (6 bases each). CDR1 and CDR2 (germline): MNHNS, SASEGT. V lost 8 bases to trimming and J lost 6 bases, with 17 bases between them. The CDR3 loop spans 13 amino acids. CDR3 in DNA: TGTGCCAGCGGCCAGTTCGGGGGCTCCGAGCAGTACTTC. Amino acids: CASGQFGGSEQYF.